This section outlines one TCR beta chain sequence together with its context. The antigen is undetermined. Produced via immunoSEQ multiplex PCR; TCRdb's table is partial and in-frame only. The data hold approximately 70,000 clones, with roughly four fifths observed a single time. This record belongs to a study of OX40 agonist ivuxolimab in advanced cancers. Study information: Patients were dosed with the agonistic anti-OX40 (CD134) antibody ivuxolimab. Cancers in dose escalation were hepatocellular, melanoma, renal cell and head and neck.

Overall study results and limits: In the expanded peripheral T cells, antigen specificity was never determined. Some nonresponders likewise displayed low normalized T-cell clonal expansion.

The input for sequencing was CD4+ or CD8+ T cells sorted from blood, taken in a trial of the OX40 agonist ivuxolimab. This TCR was recovered from an adult with an advanced solid tumor such as melanoma, head and neck, liver or kidney cancer.

The CDR3 DNA follows: TGTGCCAGCAGCTTAGGATCAGGAATGTACCAAGAGACCCAGTACTTC. The encoded protein is CASSLGSGMYQETQYF. The gene calls are TRBV7-8 and TRBJ2-5, with D hard to call. The germline gives CDR1 SGHVS, CDR2 FQNEAQ. CDR3 size: 16 residues. The V end was cut by 1 base, the J end by 0 bases, with 12 bases between.